This record covers a single T cell receptor beta chain. Its antigen remains unidentified. This sample was included in a study of T cells in Graves' hyperthyroidism and ophthalmopathy. Study-level background: Pretreatment peripheral blood was obtained at initial diagnosis. Findings and caveats of the study: The majority of expanded thyroid clonotypes above 0.001 also appeared in blood.

CDR1 and CDR2 (germline): GTSNPN, SVGIG (reference sequence). Trimming cost V 4 bases and J 7 bases, with 23 bases left between them. The CDR3 contains 15 residues. Exclusions: uncontrolled infection, other autoimmune disease, pregnancy, lactation. It was RNA transcripts that yielded the amplified TCR beta CDR3 regions. The TCR CDR3 first-round RT-PCR relied on the HTBI primer set. From the multiplex PCR reads, TCRdb called clonotypes with MiXCR, one entry per CDR3 protein. The data contain 450,000 to 600,000 distinct CDR3 sequences, approximately 20% of them seen just once; the ten biggest clones take up less than 55%.

The clonotype originates from a man aged 35 to 55 with Graves' ophthalmopathy. Material for sequencing was blood. The chain employs TRBV30 and TRBJ2-7, with TRBD2 as a possible D gene (7 bases). In nucleotides, the CDR3 is TGTGCCTGGACCCTCGAGCGGCGGGGGCCCATGGAGCAGTACTTC. Its translation is CAWTLERRGPMEQYF. The whole variable domain, remainder taken from reference TRBV30 and TRBJ2-7, is SQTIHQWPATLVQPVGSPLSLECTVEGTSNPNLYWYRQAAGRGLQLLFYSVGIGQISSEVPQNLSASRPQDRQFILSSKKLLLSDSGFYLCAWTLERRGPMEQYFGPGTRLTVT.